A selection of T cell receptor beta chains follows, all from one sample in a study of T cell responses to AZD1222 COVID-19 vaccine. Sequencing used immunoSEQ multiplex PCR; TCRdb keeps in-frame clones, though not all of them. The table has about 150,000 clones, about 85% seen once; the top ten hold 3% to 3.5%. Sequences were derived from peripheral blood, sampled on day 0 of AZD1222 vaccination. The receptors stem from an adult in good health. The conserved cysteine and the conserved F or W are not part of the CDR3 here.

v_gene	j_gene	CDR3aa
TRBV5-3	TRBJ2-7	ARSSDRGAYEQY
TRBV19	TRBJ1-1	ASSMGGSMNTEAF
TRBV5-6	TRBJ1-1	ASSFRGLGGTEAF
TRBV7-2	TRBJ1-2	ASSLEGGGYGYT
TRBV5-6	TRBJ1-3	ASSLDIAGNTIY
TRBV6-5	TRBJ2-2	ASSNLGDTGELF
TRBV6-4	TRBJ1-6	ASGTEKNSPLH
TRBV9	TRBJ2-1	ASSVDRIGNEQF
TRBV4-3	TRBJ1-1	ASSQEPGRTEAF
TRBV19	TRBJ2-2	ASSIGLAGGPTGELF
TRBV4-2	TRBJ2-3	ASSRGQYTDTQY
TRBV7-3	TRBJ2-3	ASSPTAETDTQY
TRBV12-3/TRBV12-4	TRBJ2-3	ASRQAGTDTQY
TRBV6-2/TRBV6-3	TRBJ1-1	ASSYRSNTEAF
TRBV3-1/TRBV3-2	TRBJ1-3	ASSQGWTDSGNTIY
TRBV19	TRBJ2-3	ASSMGGTTDTQY
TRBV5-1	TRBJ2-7	ASSKMTESYEQY
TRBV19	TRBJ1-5	ASRRGTEKLNQPQH
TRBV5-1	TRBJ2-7	ASSIGGYEQY
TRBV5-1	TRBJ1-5	ASSLDGYSNQPQH
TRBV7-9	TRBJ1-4	ASSLDGTGQEKLF
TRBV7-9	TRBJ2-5	ASSRVRLEETQY
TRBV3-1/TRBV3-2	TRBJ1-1	ASSPRNQGLTEAF
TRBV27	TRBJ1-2	ASSFSTNYGYT
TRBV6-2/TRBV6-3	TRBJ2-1	ASSYSLNRANEQF
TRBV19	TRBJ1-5	ASSMGRAVNQPQH
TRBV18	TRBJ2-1	ASSPGRSSLHNEQF
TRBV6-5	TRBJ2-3	ATKRGSTDTQY
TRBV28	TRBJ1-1	ASSPLTRHTEAF
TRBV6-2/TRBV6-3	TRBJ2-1	ASSYLQGEQF
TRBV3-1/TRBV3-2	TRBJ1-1	ASSLQVSNTEAF
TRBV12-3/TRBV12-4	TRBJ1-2	ASSSRYGYT
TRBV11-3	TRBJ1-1	ASSLGPDTEAF
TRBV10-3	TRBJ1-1	AISEGDMNTEAF
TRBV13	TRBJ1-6	ASSGRGYNSPLH
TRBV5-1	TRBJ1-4	ASSPAQVFEKLF
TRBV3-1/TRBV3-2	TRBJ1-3	ASTLRMSENTIY
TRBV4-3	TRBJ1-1	ASSQEGGPAEAF
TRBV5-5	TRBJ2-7	ASRVKDFRDRAYEQY
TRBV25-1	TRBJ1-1	ASSEGGGMGNTEAF
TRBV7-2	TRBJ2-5	ASSSGGGETQY
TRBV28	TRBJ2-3	ASRAPSAVTDTQY
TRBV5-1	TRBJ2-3	ASSLRLAGGLGDTQY
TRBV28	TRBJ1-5	ASSQWTGGVQPQH
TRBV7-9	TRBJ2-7	ASSLGAGVYEQY
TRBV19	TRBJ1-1	ASWRRENTEAF
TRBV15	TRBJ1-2	ATSFGQGVGGYT
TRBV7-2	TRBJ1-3	ASSQGTDRNTIY
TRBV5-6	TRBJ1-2	ASSLGASGYYGYT